These 19 T cell receptor beta chains were all obtained from the same sample, sequenced in a study of T cell repertoires in cytomegalovirus infection (dated by TCRdb to the late 2010s). Sequencing took place on an Illumina HiSeq 1500. TCRdb applied fastp at Q25 and MiXCR to the public reads, then kept only in-frame beta chains. Merged by CDR3 protein, the rows form single entries marked with the most common genes and DNA. The sample table lists hundreds of thousands of distinct CDR3 sequences, 20% to 30% of them with a count of one. Together, the top ten hold 7.5% to 9% of the sample. The specimen was CD8+ T cells from PBMCs. The receptors originated from a human donor in good health (CMV status not recorded). Some clones in this sample may be carry-over from other donors' samples.

This clonotype was seen only a few times. The J gene is TRBJ1-1, the V gene TRBV12-3 or TRBV12-4; D is ambiguous. The CDR3 covers 14 residues. V shed 5 bases and J shed 0 bases, with 10 bases lying between them. This CDR3 reads CASSTPTMNTEAFF. CDR3 bases: TGTGCCAGCAGTACCCCAACCATGAACACTGAAGCTTTCTTT.

This clonotype appeared a few times. The chain couples TRBV6-6 to TRBJ1-3, with unresolved D. Trimming removed 3 bases from V and 0 bases from J, with 15 bases in between. CDR1 and CDR2 (germline): MNHNY, SVGAGI (reference sequence). The CDR3 has 17 residues. The CDR3 DNA follows: TGTGCCAGCAGTTATCCCCCCGCTCTGGGCTCTGGAAACACCATATATTTT. It yields the protein CASSYPPALGSGNTIYF.

This clonotype was counted between two and nine times. The chain recombines TRBV12-3 or TRBV12-4 with TRBJ1-5; D ambiguous. The V gene lost 6 bases and the J gene lost 0 bases, with 6 bases spanning the gap. The CDR3 length is 13 residues. The CDR3 nucleotides are TGTGCCAGCAGCGACGGTAGCAATCAGCCCCAGCATTTT. Translating gives CASSDGSNQPQHF.

The chain carries TRBV12-3 or TRBV12-4 and TRBJ2-7, with D possibly matching TRBD2 (5 bases). V lost 5 bases and J 4 bases, leaving 18 bases between the germline ends. The CDR3 loop spans 15 amino acids. CDR3 protein: CASSLSGPRPYEQYF. In DNA, the CDR3 is TGTGCCAGCAGTCTAAGCGGCCCCAGACCATACGAGCAGTACTTC.

The V gene is TRBV20-1, the J gene TRBJ2-7; D possibly corresponds to TRBD1 (7 bases). CDR3 length equals 15 residues. Trimming removed 3 bases at V and 3 bases at J, with 18 bases between. The germline V gene encodes CDR1 DFQATT and CDR2 SNEGSKA (reference sequence). The CDR3 region is CSARRTGDSHYEQYF. The CDR3, as DNA: TGCAGTGCTAGGAGAACAGGGGACTCTCACTACGAGCAGTACTTC.

The J gene is TRBJ2-5, the V gene TRBV7-3; D call uncertain. The germline V gene has CDR1 SGHTA and CDR2 FQGTGA. The CDR3 is 15 amino acids. V shed 6 bases and J shed 2 bases, with 16 bases lying between them. The CDR3 protein is CASRHLGPFQETQYF. The CDR3 nucleotides are TGTGCCAGCAGACACCTCGGTCCTTTTCAAGAGACCCAGTACTTC.

This clonotype was found many times. CDR3 residues: CASSLPWGTASTDTQYF. The CDR3 DNA sequence: TGTGCCAGCAGCCTCCCGTGGGGGACAGCTAGCACAGATACGCAGTATTTT. The chain combines TRBV7-2 with TRBJ2-3, with TRBD1 identical over 7 bases. V was pared by 5 bases and J by 0 bases, with 11 bases of the junction left unmatched. Germline CDR1 is SGHTA and CDR2 is FQGNSA. There are 17 residues in the CDR3.

V and J are TRBV7-9 and TRBJ2-1; 7 bases agree with TRBD1. This CDR3 has 17 residues. In germline, CDR1 is SEHNR, CDR2 FQNEAQ (reference sequence). V gave up 7 bases and J gave up 7 bases; unmatched junction bases: 19. CDR3 bases: TGTGCCAGCATGTCATACGCCCCGGGACAGATGAATAATGAGCAGTTCTTC. Translation gives CASMSYAPGQMNNEQFF.

The chain links TRBV6-2 or TRBV6-3 to TRBJ1-2, with D unresolved. From germline, CDR1 is MNHEY and CDR2 SVGEGT. CDR3 length: 13 amino acids. V dropped 2 bases and J dropped 5 bases, with 9 bases sitting between them. CDR3 sequence reads: CASSYGRTYGYTF. The DNA for the CDR3 is TGTGCCAGCAGTTACGGCCGGACTTATGGCTACACCTTC.

This chain joins TRBV3-1 and TRBJ2-1; 10 bases fit TRBD2. The V segment lost 4 bases and the J segment 2 bases; nucleotides outside the gene matches: 5. Germline V lookup: CDR1 LGHDT, CDR2 YNNKEL (reference sequence). The CDR3 is 16 residues long. The CDR3: CASSPSGGETYNEQFF. CDR3 sequence (DNA): TGTGCCAGCAGCCCTAGCGGGGGCGAGACCTACAATGAGCAGTTCTTC.

The J gene is TRBJ2-5, the V gene TRBV7-4; a weak D match, TRBD1 (8 bases). CDR1 is SGHVT, CDR2 SQSDAQ, per germline. Trimming shortened V by 5 bases and J by 2 bases, and 18 bases separated the two germline ends. This CDR3 has 16 amino acids. The CDR3 loop reads CASSATGGVRQETQYF. The CDR3 nucleotides read TGTGCCAGCAGCGCCACAGGGGGGGTAAGACAAGAGACCCAGTACTTC.

The rearrangement links TRBV19 to TRBJ2-1; 11 bases are a match to TRBD2. V lost 3 bases and J lost 4; bases outside the gene matches: 5. This CDR3 spans 16 amino acids. Germline V gene lookup returns CDR1 LNHDA and CDR2 SQIVND (reference sequence). In DNA, the CDR3 is TGTGCCAGTAGTATCCCACTAGCGGGGGAATACAATGAGCAGTTCTTC. Residues: CASSIPLAGEYNEQFF.

On this clonotype: Being one base from a much bigger clone, this may be a read error. The V call is TRBV6-1, the J call TRBJ2-5, with D unclear. V was cut by 8 bases and J by 5 bases, with 12 bases left in between. CDR3 length: 12 amino acids. Germline CDR1 is MNHNS and CDR2 is SASEGT. As DNA, the CDR3 is TGTGCCAGCGACGAAGGGTTCGAGACCCAGTACTTC. Translated: CASDEGFETQYF.

This clonotype was detected only a few times. CDR3 protein: CASSSGTGFYEQYV. The CDR3 DNA reads TGTGCCAGCAGTTCCGGGACAGGCTTTTACGAGCAGTACGTC. J is TRBJ2-7 and V is TRBV28; 8 bases are a match to TRBD1. In germline, CDR1 is MDHEN, CDR2 SYDVKM. V shed 4 bases, J shed 4 bases, and the junction held 6 bases outside the gene matches. The CDR3 spans 14 residues.

This chain joins TRBV12-3 or TRBV12-4 and TRBJ2-3, with D perhaps TRBD1 or TRBD2 (5 bases each). This CDR3 has 13 residues. V gave up 11 bases and J gave up 9 bases, with 21 bases separating them. In DNA form, the CDR3 reads TGTGCCTCCACCGGACTTTTGGGGCCCACGCAGTATTTT. It is translated as CASTGLLGPTQYF.

The sample holds many counts of this clonotype. V gene TRBV7-8 combines with J gene TRBJ2-1; 14 nucleotides agree with TRBD2. J gave up 8 bases and V 2 bases, and 5 bases lay outside the gene matches. The CDR3 consists of 16 residues. Germline CDR1 reads SGHVS; CDR2 reads FQNEAQ. The CDR3 DNA reads TGTGCCAGCAGCTTACTTAGGACTAGCGGGGGGTATGAGCAGTTCTTC. This encodes CASSLLRTSGGYEQFF.

Comment on this clonotype: A read error may be the cause here, since a much bigger clone is one base away. The gene calls are TRBV7-6 and TRBJ2-1; 8 nucleotides line up with TRBD2. The trim removed 0 bases at V and 3 bases at J, leaving 7 bases unmatched. The CDR3 loop spans 17 amino acids. CDR1 and CDR2 from the germline V gene are SGHVS and FNYEAQ. The CDR3, as DNA: TGTGCCAGCAGCTTAGCGGCTACCGGGGGGGACTACAATGAGCAGTTCTTC. Protein: CASSLAATGGDYNEQFF.

There are many counts of this clonotype. V is TRBV2 and J is TRBJ2-2; TRBD1 aligns across 7 bases. V dropped 3 bases and J dropped 9; count of bases not matched to a gene: 10. Germline V gene sequence: CDR1 SNHLY, CDR2 FYNNEI. The CDR3 is 15 amino acids. The CDR3, as DNA: TGTGCCAGCAGTGAGGATCAGGGGGTGAGCCGGGAGCTGTTTTTT. Translating gives CASSEDQGVSRELFF.

A few counts support this clonotype. The rearrangement uses TRBV6-2 or TRBV6-3 and TRBJ1-4; 10 bases map to TRBD1. The germline CDR1 and CDR2 sequences are MNHEY and SVGEGT. The V segment lost 6 bases and the J segment 6 bases; nucleotides outside the gene matches: 4. The CDR3 spans 14 residues. This CDR3 is CASSPTGGHEKLFF. DNA for the CDR3: TGTGCCAGCAGCCCGACAGGGGGCCATGAAAAACTGTTTTTT.